This record covers a single T cell receptor beta chain. Measured with immunoSEQ multiplex PCR; TCRdb has only the in-frame clones, and not every one. Among fewer than 250,000 clones listed, 90% were seen once. Participants' own reports of clinical history determined their cohort assignment. A case of COVID-19 had been met by exposed participants within 2 weeks before study entry. This entry belongs to a study of blood T cell repertoires in COVID-19. As for the study in general: Samples came from the United States, Italy and Spain, spanning acute and convalescent COVID-19. T cells, B-cell-depleted T cells, or PBMCs supplied cDNA or gDNA.

CDR3 length: 16 residues. Deletions cut 1 base from V and 4 bases from J, with 14 bases between. CDR1 LNHNV and CDR2 YYDKDF come from the germline V gene (reference sequence). The chain employs TRBV15 and TRBJ1-3; D gene uncertain. This clonotype was sampled from a man aged 25 to 40 who had been exposed to COVID-19. Sequencing was done on a sample of PBMCs or T cells enriched from blood (not recorded which). The DNA for the CDR3 is TGTGCCACCAGCAGAGGAGTCGCGGTGAGAGGAAACACCATATATTTT. Residues: CATSRGVAVRGNTIYF.